One sample yielded the 30 T cell receptor beta chains listed below, sequenced in a study of CD8 T cells in ankylosing spondylitis (dated by TCRdb to 2017 to 2019). Library preparation was by 5' RACE. Sequencer: Illumina HiSeq 2500. The public sequencing data were trimmed at Q25 with fastp and processed into clonotypes with MiXCR by TCRdb, which kept only in-frame beta chains. Rows are unified per CDR3 protein, each entry keeping the most common DNA and genes. The sample table lists 270,000 or so distinct CDR3 sequences, 18% of them with a count of one. The ten largest clones take up around 32% of the sample. Input material: blood, either unsorted or a sorted T cell fraction (not recorded which). These receptors were collected from a male donor with ankylosing spondylitis or in good health (not recorded which).

This clonotype was observed a few times. The V call is TRBV5-4, the J call TRBJ2-7; 7 bases are shared with TRBD2. The CDR3 consists of 14 residues. J lost 2 bases, V lost 4 bases, and 6 bases had no gene match. CDR1 is SGHNT and CDR2 is YYREEE in the germline V gene (reference sequence). The CDR3 loop reads CASSGGDRTYEQYF. CDR3 DNA sequence: TGTGCCAGCAGCGGGGGGGACCGCACCTACGAGCAGTACTTC.

This clonotype was seen a handful of times. The chain uses TRBV20-1 and TRBJ2-7; the match to TRBD2 covers 8 bases. CDR1 and CDR2 (germline): DFQATT, SNEGSKA (reference sequence). This CDR3 has 14 amino acids. The V and J ends lost 6 bases and 4 bases, in that order; junction bases with no gene match: 11. The CDR3 nucleotides are TGCAGTGCCGGGGGGGTAGCGGAAAAATACGAGCAGTACTTC. Encoded protein: CSAGGVAEKYEQYF.

The chain uses TRBV20-1 and TRBJ2-3, with unresolved D. The V gene's germline CDR1 is DFQATT and CDR2 SNEGSKA (reference sequence). The germline V and J ends were trimmed by 6 bases and 6 bases, with 16 bases remaining between them. The CDR3 covers 13 residues. CDR3 DNA sequence: TGCAGTGCCCCAGGCGAAGGGTTTGATACGCAGTATTTT. Translated: CSAPGEGFDTQYF.

This clonotype was seen repeatedly, ten times or more. The rearrangement joins TRBV11-2 to TRBJ2-1; 7 nucleotides match TRBD1. Germline CDR1 SGHAT, CDR2 FQNNGV. The CDR3 runs 15 residues. V lost 0 bases to trimming and J lost 4 bases; unmatched junction nucleotides: 3. The CDR3 coding sequence is TGTGCCAGCAGCTTAGATCGGGGACAGTACAATGAGCAGTTCTTC. Its translation is CASSLDRGQYNEQFF.

This chain links TRBV29-1 with TRBJ2-3; 7 bases line up with TRBD1. The CDR3 has 14 amino acids. Germline CDR1 is SQVTM and CDR2 is ANQGSEA. Germline trimming cut 6 bases from V and 0 bases from J; bases unmatched to any gene: 6. The CDR3 nucleotides are TGCAGCGTCCCGGACAGGCCTAGCACAGATACGCAGTATTTT. Amino acid sequence: CSVPDRPSTDTQYF.

The sample holds many counts of this clonotype. One end of the junction varies from germline; a read error may be responsible. The chain carries TRBV29-1 and TRBJ2-2, with D unclear. This CDR3 is 12 amino acids long. Germline V gene sequence: CDR1 SQVTM, CDR2 ANQGSEA. The CDR3 protein is CSVEDLPGELFF. CDR3 coding DNA: TGCAGCGTCGAAGACCTCCCCGGGGAGCTGTTTTTT.

Turning to this clonotype: A much larger clone lies a single base off, so this may be a read error. The chain recombines TRBV6-1 with TRBJ2-3, with D possibly matching TRBD1 (5 bases). This CDR3 has 13 residues. Between the trimmed V and J ends, which lost 7 bases and 3 bases, there was a span of 11 bases. Per the germline V gene, CDR1 is MNHNS and CDR2 is SASEGT. The CDR3 DNA sequence: TGTGCCAGCAACTCAAGGGGAACAGATACGCAGTATTTT. Amino acid sequence: CASNSRGTDTQYF.

This chain joins TRBV11-2 and TRBJ2-1; 11 positions agree with TRBD1. The germline gives CDR1 SGHAT, CDR2 FQNNGV. Losses at the gene ends were 6 bases for V and 3 bases for J; bases not matched to a gene: 4. This CDR3 is built from 15 residues. CDR3 nucleotide sequence: TGTGCCAGCAGAATCGGGACAGGGGGCTACAATGAGCAGTTCTTC. It codes for CASRIGTGGYNEQFF.

The chain joins TRBV27 to TRBJ2-5; 11 bases are a match to TRBD2. Trimming removed 5 bases from V and 9 bases from J; junction bases left unmatched: 5. The CDR3 totals 13 residues. Germline V gene sequence: CDR1 MNHEY, CDR2 SMNVEV (reference sequence). The CDR3 here is CASSVSGRAAQYF. In nucleotides, the CDR3 is TGTGCCAGCAGTGTTAGCGGGAGGGCCGCCCAGTACTTC.

The V gene is TRBV9, the J gene TRBJ2-7; D gene unclear. The V end lost 0 bases, the J end lost 2 bases, and 12 bases lay between the germline ends. The CDR3 spans 15 residues. The germline V gene has CDR1 SGDLS and CDR2 YYNGEE. CDR3 protein: CASSVGVGDTYEQYF. CDR3 in DNA: TGTGCCAGCAGCGTAGGGGTCGGCGACACCTACGAGCAGTACTTC. The whole variable domain, remainder taken from reference TRBV9 and TRBJ2-7, is DSGVTQTPKHLITATGQRVTLRCSPRSGDLSVYWYQQSLDQGLQFLIQYYNGEERAKGNILERFSAQQFPDLHSELNLSSLELGDSALYFCASSVGVGDTYEQYFGPGTRLTVT.

The chain's CDR3 is CAISEADSLGETQYF. The CDR3 bases are TGTGCCATCAGTGAGGCGGACTCCCTTGGAGAGACCCAGTACTTC. The rearrangement joins TRBV10-3 to TRBJ2-5, with a possible D match to TRBD2 (5 bases). The CDR3 has 15 residues. Per germline, CDR1 ENHRY and CDR2 SYGVKD. The V and J ends lost 2 bases and 4 bases respectively, with 14 bases between them.

This clonotype came up many times. The chain joins TRBV27 to TRBJ2-7, with D perhaps TRBD2 (6 bases). CDR1 MNHEY and CDR2 SMNVEV come from the germline V gene (reference sequence). V shed 0 bases and J shed 2 bases, with 11 bases lying between them. This CDR3 contains 15 residues. CDR3 sequence (DNA): TGTGCCAGCAGTTTATCCGGGAGACGGACCTACGAGCAGTACTTC. Amino acids: CASSLSGRRTYEQYF.

The CDR3 is CASSPQGYSNQPQHF. In nucleotides, the CDR3 is TGTGCCAGCAGTCCTCAGGGATATAGCAATCAGCCCCAGCATTTT. The chain has TRBV27 and TRBJ1-5; D perhaps matches TRBD1 (5 bases). Per the germline V gene, CDR1 is MNHEY and CDR2 is SMNVEV (reference sequence). V was clipped by 5 bases and J by 0 bases, with 11 bases between them. The CDR3 has 15 residues.

This clonotype has a count of ten or more. J is TRBJ2-7 and V is TRBV4-1; 7 nucleotides align to TRBD1. V dropped 0 bases and J dropped 0; count of bases not matched to a gene: 5. Germline CDR1 is MGHRA and CDR2 is YSYEKL. The length of the CDR3 is 16 residues. The CDR3 bases are TGCGCCAGCAGCCAAGAGGGACAGTACTTCTCCTACGAGCAGTACTTC. Protein sequence: CASSQEGQYFSYEQYF.

V usage is TRBV7-8 and J usage is TRBJ2-7, with D uncertain. Per germline, CDR1 SGHVS and CDR2 FQNEAQ. Trimming took off 5 bases at V and 6 bases at J, with 17 bases between the two ends. The CDR3 spans 14 residues. CDR3 region: CASSASSSPLEQYF. The DNA for the CDR3 is TGTGCCAGCAGCGCAAGTAGCTCCCCCCTCGAGCAGTACTTC.

This clonotype was counted a few times. The gene calls are TRBV10-3 and TRBJ1-1, with D perhaps TRBD1 (6 bases). The CDR3 runs 16 residues. The germline V gene encodes CDR1 ENHRY and CDR2 SYGVKD. V lost 2 bases to trimming and J lost 0 bases, with 13 bases between them. CDR3: CAISEITGGLNTEAFF. The CDR3 DNA follows: TGTGCCATCAGTGAGATTACGGGGGGCTTGAACACTGAAGCTTTCTTT.

This clonotype has a handful of counts. The chain combines TRBV12-3 or TRBV12-4 with TRBJ1-6, with a possible D match to TRBD1 (5 bases). This CDR3 is 15 amino acids long. Trimming took 3 bases from V and 5 from J, leaving 11 bases between them. CDR3 coding DNA: TGTGCCAGCAGTTTGCTGGGGCTAGATAATTCACCCCTCCACTTT. Translated: CASSLLGLDNSPLHF.

The chain employs TRBV11-1 and TRBJ2-2, with 11 bases that match TRBD2. The junction had 11 bases not matched to a gene; V was cut back by 5 bases and J by 0 bases. Germline loops: CDR1 SGHAT, CDR2 FQDESV (reference sequence). CDR3 length equals 19 residues. CDR3 coding DNA: TGTGCCAGCAGCCCAGCGGGGACTAGCGGATCTCCGAACACCGGGGAGCTGTTTTTT. This sequence encodes CASSPAGTSGSPNTGELFF.

This clonotype came up many times. This rearrangement joins TRBV20-1 to TRBJ2-7; D is unresolved. The CDR3 runs to 13 residues. Germline V CDR1 and CDR2: DFQATT, SNEGSKA (reference sequence). V lost 4 bases to trimming and J lost 4 bases, with 14 bases between them. In DNA form, the CDR3 reads TGCAGTGCTATAGGGCCGGGTTTTTACGAGCAGTACTTC. It is translated as CSAIGPGFYEQYF.

This clonotype came up a few times. This sequence joins TRBV6-5 and TRBJ2-2; 10 bases map to TRBD2. CDR3 length equals 15 residues. V trimming: 5 bases; J trimming: 6 bases; junction bases outside the gene matches: 6. CDR1 is MNHEY, CDR2 SVGAGI, per germline. The CDR3 DNA reads as TGTGCCAGCAGTACTCTAGCGGGAGAGGCCGGGGAGCTGTTTTTT. This codes for CASSTLAGEAGELFF.

This clonotype was found once. The chain has TRBV7-9 and TRBJ2-1, with D possibly matching TRBD2 (6 bases). Deletions cut 5 bases from V and 3 bases from J, with 17 bases between. CDR3 length equals 16 residues. Germline V CDR1 and CDR2: SEHNR, FQNEAQ (reference sequence). DNA for the CDR3: TGTGCCAGCAGCCCCCGGCCGGGACTCAACTACAATGAGCAGTTCTTC. Encoded protein: CASSPRPGLNYNEQFF.

The chain has TRBV9 and TRBJ2-1, with D perhaps TRBD2 (5 bases). CDR1 is SGDLS and CDR2 is YYNGEE in the germline V gene. V lost 4 bases to trimming and J lost 0 bases, with 17 bases between them. This CDR3 has 17 residues. The CDR3 spells CASSLLMGSDSYNEQFF. The CDR3 nucleotides read TGTGCCAGCAGCCTGCTGATGGGTAGCGACTCCTACAATGAGCAGTTCTTC.

This clonotype was seen a handful of times. This chain links TRBV4-2 with TRBJ2-3, with 7 bases lining up with TRBD2. CDR3 length equals 21 residues. Trimming took 0 bases from V and 0 from J; bases not matched to a gene: 18. Germline V lookup: CDR1 LGHNA, CDR2 YNFKEQ. In DNA form, the CDR3 reads TGTGCCAGCAGCCAAGATCCTGAGCGGGGCACAGAGGGGTTTAGCACAGATACGCAGTATTTT. Protein product: CASSQDPERGTEGFSTDTQYF.

This clonotype was seen a few times. This chain links TRBV20-1 with TRBJ2-1; D unresolved. Trimming removed 7 bases at V and 4 bases at J, with 14 bases between. Germline V gives CDR1 DFQATT, CDR2 SNEGSKA (reference sequence). The CDR3 runs 13 residues. The CDR3 DNA sequence: TGCAGTGGGAACACCGGTATGTACAATGAGCAGTTCTTC. Translating it yields CSGNTGMYNEQFF.

V usage is TRBV4-2 and J usage is TRBJ1-6; D is undetermined. CDR3 size: 16 residues. Per the germline V gene, CDR1 is LGHNA and CDR2 is YNFKEQ. Trimming left V 0 bases short and J 9 bases short, with 15 bases between. The CDR3 nucleotides are TGTGCCAGCAGCCAAGAGCGAGGCCTGGGGATTTCACCCCTCCACTTT. This translates into CASSQERGLGISPLHF.

This clonotype has only a few counts. The chain combines TRBV12-5 with TRBJ2-1; D not certain. Germline V gene data show CDR1 as LGHNT and CDR2 as FRNRAP. The CDR3 runs 11 residues. V was clipped by 2 bases and J by 10 bases, with 6 bases between them. The CDR3, as DNA: TGTGCTAGTGGTTTGCCGCTGGAGCAGTTCTTC. Its protein product is CASGLPLEQFF.

At least ten counts were recorded for this clonotype. The chain uses TRBV6-2 or TRBV6-3 and TRBJ1-4, with TRBD1 matching 7 bases. The germline CDR1 and CDR2 sequences are MNHEY and SVGEGT. The trim removed 6 bases at V and 6 bases at J, leaving 7 bases unmatched. The CDR3 extends over 14 amino acids. CDR3 sequence (DNA): TGTGCCAGCAGGTACGCCGGGACAGATGAAAAACTGTTTTTT. Encoded protein: CASRYAGTDEKLFF.

This clonotype was observed a few times. The V and J genes are TRBV2 and TRBJ2-3; TRBD1 matches at 9 bases. V was clipped by 3 bases and J by 3 bases; unmatched bases: 7. The CDR3 totals 16 residues. The V gene's germline CDR1 is SNHLY and CDR2 FYNNEI. The CDR3 spells CASSDGDRDYTDTQYF. The CDR3 nucleotides are TGTGCCAGCAGTGACGGGGACAGGGACTATACAGATACGCAGTATTTT.

This clonotype showed up many times. The chain couples TRBV7-2 to TRBJ2-1, with D uncertain. CDR1 and CDR2 (germline): SGHTA, FQGNSA. V gave up 3 bases and J gave up 4 bases, with 4 bases separating them. The CDR3 covers 12 residues. This CDR3 reads CASSFKYNEQFF. The CDR3, as DNA: TGTGCCAGCAGCTTCAAGTACAATGAGCAGTTCTTC.

The V call is TRBV7-9, the J call TRBJ2-3, with D uncertain. CDR3 length equals 16 residues. The V end lost 4 bases, the J end lost 1 base, and 15 bases lay between the germline ends. CDR1 SEHNR and CDR2 FQNEAQ come from the germline V gene (reference sequence). CDR3 bases: TGTGCCAGCAGCTCTCTTGGCCCCCGGGGCACAGATACGCAGTATTTT. This gives the protein CASSSLGPRGTDTQYF.